This T cell receptor (beta chain) appears in the sequencing data of a study of T cell responses to AZD1222 COVID-19 vaccine. Assay used: immunoSEQ multiplex PCR; TCRdb lists only in-frame clones, some missing. Of about 140,000 clones in the sample, 90% to 95% are singletons; the top ten hold around 3.3%. Germline CDR1 and CDR2: SGHRS and YFSETQ. The CDR3 consists of 14 residues. With 1 base removed from V and 2 bases from J, the gap between germline ends came to 9 bases. J is TRBJ1-2 and V is TRBV5-1, with unresolved D. The source was peripheral blood, collected 28 days after the second AZD1222 dose. The source is an adult who received the AZD1222 COVID-19 vaccine. CDR3 region: CASSLRTGNYGYTF. DNA for the CDR3: TGCGCCAGCAGCTTGCGGACGGGGAACTATGGCTACACCTTC. Looking up the rest from reference TRBV5-1 and TRBJ1-2 gives the full variable domain: KAGVTQTPRYLIKTRGQQVTLSCSPISGHRSVSWYQQTPGQGLQFLFEYFSETQRNKGNFPGRFSGRQFSNSRSEMNVSTLELGDSALYLCASSLRTGNYGYTFGSGTRLTVV.